The T cell receptor beta chain under discussion was sequenced for a study of cytomegalovirus exposure and HLA in healthy donors. Study-wide results and limits: CMV serostatus was the only recorded immune exposure for donors.

PCR was performed using 60 Vbeta and 13 Jbeta primers. Clones were read by immunoSEQ multiplex PCR, and TCRdb kept only the in-frame ones, dropping some. This repertoire shows 150,000 to 200,000 clones, around four fifths found once; its top ten account for around 7%. Points on this clone: Its antigen is unknown.

Trimming took off 0 bases at V and 9 bases at J, with 14 bases between the two ends. This CDR3 spans 14 amino acids. The germline gives CDR1 MNHEY, CDR2 SVGAGI. The sequence was obtained from a male donor in good health and CMV-seropositive. The sequencing input was PBMCs. The chain uses TRBV6-5 and TRBJ2-5; possibly TRBD2 for D (6 bases). For the CDR3, the DNA is TGTGCCAGCAGTTACTCGAGTAGAGGGGAGGCCCAGTACTTC. Its protein product is CASSYSSRGEAQYF.